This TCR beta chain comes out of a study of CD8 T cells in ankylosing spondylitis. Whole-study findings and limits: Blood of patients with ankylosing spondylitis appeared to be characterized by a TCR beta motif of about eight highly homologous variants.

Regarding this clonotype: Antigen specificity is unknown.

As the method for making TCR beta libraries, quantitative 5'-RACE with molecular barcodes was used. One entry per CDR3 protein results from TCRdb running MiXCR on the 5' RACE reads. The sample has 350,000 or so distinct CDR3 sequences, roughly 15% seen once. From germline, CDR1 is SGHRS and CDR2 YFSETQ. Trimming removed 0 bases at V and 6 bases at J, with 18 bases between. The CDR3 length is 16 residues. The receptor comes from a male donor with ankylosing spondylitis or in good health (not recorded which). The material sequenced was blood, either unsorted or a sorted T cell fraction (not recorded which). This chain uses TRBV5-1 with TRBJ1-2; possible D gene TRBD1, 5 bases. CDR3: CASSLEGAYQWNGYTF. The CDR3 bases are TGCGCCAGCAGCTTGGAAGGGGCCTACCAATGGAATGGCTACACCTTC.